A single TCR beta chain is shown here with its context. This entry belongs to a study of blood T cell repertoires in COVID-19. Germline V gene data show CDR1 as SGHTA and CDR2 as FQGNSA. V lost 6 bases, J lost 4 bases, and 12 bases lay in between. This CDR3 contains 14 residues. TCRdb keeps only in-frame clones here, not all; method: immunoSEQ multiplex PCR. The repertoire holds under 300,000 clones, with 70% to 90% as singletons. V is TRBV7-2 and J is TRBJ2-2, with D perhaps matching TRBD1 (6 bases). Sequencing input: peripheral blood. The sequence was obtained from a woman in her thirties or forties who had recovered from COVID-19. As DNA, the CDR3 is TGTGCCAGCAGACAGGGCCTCAGCACCGGGGAGCTGTTTTTT. Protein: CASRQGLSTGELFF.